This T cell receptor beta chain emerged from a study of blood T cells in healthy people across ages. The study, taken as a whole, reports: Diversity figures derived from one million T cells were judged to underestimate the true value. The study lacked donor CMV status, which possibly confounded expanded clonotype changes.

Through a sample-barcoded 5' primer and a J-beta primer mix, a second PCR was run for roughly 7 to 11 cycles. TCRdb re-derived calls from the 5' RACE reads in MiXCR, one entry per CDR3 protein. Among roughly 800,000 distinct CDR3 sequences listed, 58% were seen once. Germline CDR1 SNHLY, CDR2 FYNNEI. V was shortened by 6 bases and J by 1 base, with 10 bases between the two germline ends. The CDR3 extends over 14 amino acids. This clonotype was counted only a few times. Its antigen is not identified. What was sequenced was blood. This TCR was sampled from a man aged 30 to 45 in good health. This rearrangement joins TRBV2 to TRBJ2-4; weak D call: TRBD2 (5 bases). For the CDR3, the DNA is TGTGCCAGCAGATCTAGCACCGCCAAAAACATTCAGTACTTC. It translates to CASRSSTAKNIQYF.